Below, 22 T cell receptor beta chains from the same sample are listed, as sequenced in a study of T cell responses to AZD1222 COVID-19 vaccine. Assay used: immunoSEQ multiplex PCR; TCRdb lists only in-frame clones, some missing. The table includes 100,000 to 150,000 clones, roughly 90% detected once. Source: peripheral blood, taken on day 0 of AZD1222 vaccination. The receptors come from an adult in good health.

This clone was recorded only once. The chain employs TRBV5-4 and TRBJ1-2; the D gene is possibly TRBD1 (6 bases). The CDR3 has 14 residues. CDR1 and CDR2 (germline): SGHNT, YYREEE (reference sequence). Trimming removed 4 bases from V and 0 bases from J, with 10 bases in between. The CDR3: CASSLDRTNYGYTF. The CDR3 DNA reads TGTGCCAGCAGCCTGGACAGAACTAACTATGGCTACACCTTC.

The CDR3 nucleotides are TGTGCCAGCAGCGACCCCATGGGGACAGGGACTGGAAACACCATATATTTT. Residues: CASSDPMGTGTGNTIYF. The rearrangement links TRBV28 to TRBJ1-3; 9 bases line up with TRBD1. Germline V gene sequence: CDR1 MDHEN, CDR2 SYDVKM. Trimming took 6 bases from V and 2 from J; bases not matched to a gene: 11. The length of the CDR3 is 17 residues.

The chain has TRBV10-3 and TRBJ2-7, with D maybe TRBD1 (6 bases). V lost 4 bases and J lost 1, with 8 bases in between. The CDR3 has 13 residues. Germline loops: CDR1 ENHRY, CDR2 SYGVKD. The CDR3: CAISGQESYEQYF. As DNA, the CDR3 is TGTGCCATCAGTGGACAGGAATCCTACGAGCAGTACTTC.

The chain links TRBV9 to TRBJ2-1; no clear D. The CDR3 extends over 12 amino acids. Trimming cost V 2 bases and J 6 bases, with 6 bases left between them. CDR1 is SGDLS and CDR2 is YYNGEE in the germline V gene. CDR3 in DNA: TGTGCCAGCAGCGTCCCACCCAATGAGCAGTTCTTC. It codes for CASSVPPNEQFF.

This sequence joins TRBV5-6 and TRBJ1-4; no clear D. V lost 0 bases, J lost 0 bases, and 3 bases lay in between. The CDR3 length is 14 residues. Germline CDR1 SGHDT, CDR2 YYEEEE. CDR3 in amino acids: CASSLDTTNEKLFF. CDR3 nucleotide sequence: TGTGCCAGCAGCTTGGATACAACTAATGAAAAACTGTTTTTT.

The chain couples TRBV11-2 to TRBJ2-5, with D possibly matching TRBD2 (6 bases). Deletions cut 5 bases from V and 4 bases from J, with 17 bases between. In germline, CDR1 is SGHAT, CDR2 FQNNGV. This CDR3 comprises 15 residues. Here the CDR3 reads CASSRGERGGETQYF. The DNA for the CDR3 is TGTGCCAGCAGCCGCGGGGAGAGAGGAGGAGAGACCCAGTACTTC.

This clone was seen only once. The chain has TRBV19 and TRBJ1-2, with D tentatively TRBD1 (6 bases). Trimming cost V 2 bases and J 6 bases, with 7 bases left between them. Germline CDR1 reads LNHDA; CDR2 reads SQIVND (reference sequence). This CDR3 has 12 amino acids. The CDR3, as DNA: TGTGCCAGTAGTATACAGGGGCATGGCTACACCTTC. Translated, it gives CASSIQGHGYTF. The variable domain in full, with the rest retrieved from reference TRBV19 and TRBJ1-2, is DGGITQSPKYLFRKEGQNVTLSCEQNLNHDAMYWYRQDPGQGLRLIYYSQIVNDFQKGDIAEGYSVSREKKESFPLTVTSAQKNPTAFYLCASSIQGHGYTFGSGTRLTVV.

The gene calls are TRBV28 and TRBJ2-1; D perhaps matches TRBD2 (6 bases). CDR3 size: 16 residues. Trimming removed 6 bases from V and 7 bases from J, with 22 bases in between. In germline, CDR1 is MDHEN, CDR2 SYDVKM. The CDR3 DNA reads as TGTGCCAGCAGCCGAATTGGGGCGGGAACAGAGAATGAGCAGTTCTTC. Protein product: CASSRIGAGTENEQFF. Full variable domain (missing parts from reference TRBV28 and TRBJ2-1): DVKVTQSSRYLVKRTGEKVFLECVQDMDHENMFWYRQDPGLGLRLIYFSYDVKMKEKGDIPEGYSVSREKKERFSLILESASTNQTSMYLCASSRIGAGTENEQFFGPGTRLTVL.

The rearrangement links TRBV9 to TRBJ2-7; tentatively, D is TRBD1 (6 bases). Trimming removed 0 bases at V and 3 bases at J, with 13 bases between. The germline gives CDR1 SGDLS, CDR2 YYNGEE. CDR3 length equals 15 residues. CDR3 protein: CASSVGGRGIYEQYF. In nucleotides, the CDR3 is TGTGCCAGCAGCGTAGGCGGCAGGGGCATCTACGAGCAGTACTTC. Full variable domain (rest looked up from reference TRBV9 and TRBJ2-7): DSGVTQTPKHLITATGQRVTLRCSPRSGDLSVYWYQQSLDQGLQFLIQYYNGEERAKGNILERFSAQQFPDLHSELNLSSLELGDSALYFCASSVGGRGIYEQYFGPGTRLTVT.

V and J are TRBV3-1 (or the pseudogene TRBV3-2) and TRBJ2-3, with D possibly being TRBD2 (6 bases). Germline loops: CDR1 LGHDT, CDR2 YNNKEL (reference sequence). The CDR3 totals 16 residues. V was clipped by 4 bases and J by 0 bases, with 14 bases between them. CDR3 amino acids: CASSRAGLGSTDTQYF. CDR3 coding DNA: TGTGCCAGCAGCCGAGCGGGTTTGGGAAGCACAGATACGCAGTATTTT.

On this clone itself: Compared with germline, one end of the junction differs, possibly owing to a read error. The J gene is TRBJ2-5, the V gene TRBV7-7; 7 positions agree with TRBD1. The germline CDR1 and CDR2 sequences are SSHAT and FNYEAQ (reference sequence). This CDR3 spans 13 amino acids. The chain's CDR3 is CASSRDSQETQYF. The CDR3 DNA reads as TGTGCTAGCAGCAGGGACAGCCAAGAGACCCAGTACTTC.

The V call is TRBV28, the J call TRBJ1-2, with D maybe TRBD1 (5 bases). The V gene's germline CDR1 is MDHEN and CDR2 SYDVKM. Deletions cut 3 bases from V and 4 bases from J, with 15 bases between. The CDR3 loop spans 15 amino acids. This chain's CDR3 is CASSFGGGGPYGYTF. CDR3 DNA: TGTGCCAGCAGTTTTGGGGGTGGGGGACCCTATGGCTACACCTTC.

The chain couples TRBV5-1 to TRBJ2-3, with a weak D call TRBD2 (6 bases). This CDR3 spans 16 amino acids. Per the germline V gene, CDR1 is SGHRS and CDR2 is YFSETQ. The V and J ends lost 4 bases and 5 bases respectively, with 20 bases between them. The CDR3 DNA reads TGCGCCAGCAGCCCGGAGGGGACCCGCGGGGTAGATACGCAGTATTTT. Protein: CASSPEGTRGVDTQYF.

This chain links TRBV20-1 with TRBJ1-2; unclear D gene. Germline V lookup: CDR1 DFQATT, CDR2 SNEGSKA (reference sequence). Trimming took off 4 bases at V and 4 bases at J, with 7 bases between the two ends. The CDR3 loop spans 11 amino acids. CDR3 loop: CSATEGYGYTF. CDR3 nucleotide sequence: TGCAGTGCTACAGAGGGCTATGGCTACACCTTC.

This clone was recorded only once. The chain joins TRBV7-9 to TRBJ2-1; perhaps D is TRBD1 or TRBD2 (5 bases each). The CDR3 consists of 16 residues. Germline loops: CDR1 SEHNR, CDR2 FQNEAQ (reference sequence). Between the trimmed V and J ends, which lost 4 bases and 2 bases, there was a span of 15 bases. The CDR3 bases are TGTGCCAGCAGCTCCCTTAGGGGACCAACCTACAATGAGCAGTTCTTC. It specifies CASSSLRGPTYNEQFF.

V usage is TRBV4-1 and J usage is TRBJ2-6; the match to TRBD1 covers 8 bases. The ends lost 4 bases at V and 2 bases at J; junction bases unmatched: 4. From germline, CDR1 is MGHRA and CDR2 YSYEKL. This CDR3 contains 16 residues. The DNA for the CDR3 is TGCGCCAGCAGCCTCGGACAGGGTGCTGGGGCCAACGTCCTGACTTTC. Protein: CASSLGQGAGANVLTF.

V usage is TRBV7-8 and J usage is TRBJ2-1; D uncertain. Germline CDR1 SGHVS, CDR2 FQNEAQ. V was cut by 1 base and J by 4 bases, with 11 bases left in between. The CDR3 extends over 15 amino acids. This CDR3 reads CASSLGEVNYNEQFF. For the CDR3, the DNA is TGTGCCAGCAGCTTAGGTGAGGTCAATTACAATGAGCAGTTCTTC. Together with reference TRBV7-8 and TRBJ2-1, the CDR3 gives the full variable domain: GAGVSQSPRYKVAKRGQDVALRCDPISGHVSLFWYQQALGQGPEFLTYFQNEAQLDKSGLPSDRFFAERPEGSVSTLKIQRTQQEDSAVYLCASSLGEVNYNEQFFGPGTRLTVL.

This sequence joins TRBV10-3 and TRBJ2-7; D unresolved. Trimming pared 2 bases from V and 0 bases from J, leaving 8 bases between. The CDR3 has 14 residues. The germline CDR1 and CDR2 sequences are ENHRY and SYGVKD. CDR3 DNA: TGTGCCATCAGTGAGACGGTTAGCTCCTACGAGCAGTACTTC. Protein product: CAISETVSSYEQYF.

This sequence joins TRBV11-1 and TRBJ2-7; 8 positions match TRBD2. Germline CDR1 and CDR2: SGHAT and FQDESV (reference sequence). This CDR3 spans 14 amino acids. Trimming took 1 base from V and 3 from J; bases not matched to a gene: 2. CDR3 coding DNA: TGTGCCAGCAGCTTAGAAAGCGGGAGCTACGAGCAGTACTTC. Translating it yields CASSLESGSYEQYF.

The chain recombines TRBV18 with TRBJ1-4, with a weak D call TRBD1 (5 bases). From germline, CDR1 is KGHSH and CDR2 LQKENI. V shed 0 bases and J shed 0 bases, with 14 bases lying between them. This CDR3 has 18 residues. CDR3: CASSPPRGTTTTNEKLFF. CDR3 nucleotide sequence: TGTGCCAGCTCACCACCGCGCGGGACGACCACAACTAATGAAAAACTGTTTTTT.

This clone was seen ten or more times. The chain joins TRBV7-9 to TRBJ2-1; a weak D match, TRBD2 (5 bases). Deletions cut 4 bases from V and 5 bases from J, with 15 bases between. CDR3 size: 15 residues. Per germline, CDR1 SEHNR and CDR2 FQNEAQ (reference sequence). Here the CDR3 reads CASSSTRAGDNEQFF. CDR3 nucleotides: TGTGCCAGCAGCTCGACGCGGGCTGGGGACAATGAGCAGTTCTTC. The full variable domain, with the rest looked up from reference TRBV7-9 and TRBJ2-1, is DTGVSQNPRHKITKRGQNVTFRCDPISEHNRLYWYRQTLGQGPEFLTYFQNEAQLEKSRLLSDRFSAERPKGSFSTLEIQRTEQGDSAMYLCASSSTRAGDNEQFFGPGTRLTVL.

This sequence joins TRBV19 and TRBJ2-1; no definite D call. Trimming took 6 bases from V and 0 from J, leaving 12 bases between them. Germline V lookup: CDR1 LNHDA, CDR2 SQIVND (reference sequence). CDR3 length: 15 amino acids. The CDR3, as DNA: TGTGCCAGTAGCCGAAGAGAGAGCTCCTACAATGAGCAGTTCTTC. Encoded protein: CASSRRESSYNEQFF.